These 28 T cell receptor beta chains originate from one sample sequenced in a study of shared clonotypes between healthy human individuals. Data came from immunoSEQ multiplex PCR; TCRdb stores just in-frame clones and leaves some out. The sample includes some 2,100,000 clones, approximately 95% of them seen just once. Sequenced material: naive CD4+ T cells sorted from blood. Indicated subset: CD45RA+ positively selected. These receptor sequences come from a man between 18 and 29 years old in good health.

The DNA for the CDR3 is TGTGCCAGCAGCGTAGCTCCCGTATCCCCGGATTATAATTCACCCCTCCACTTT. Translating gives CASSVAPVSPDYNSPLHF. This chain uses TRBV9 with TRBJ1-6; D remains ambiguous. Germline V CDR1 and CDR2: SGDLS, YYNGEE. Deletions cut 0 bases from V and 4 bases from J, with 17 bases between. CDR3 length: 18 amino acids.

The V gene is TRBV5-1, the J gene TRBJ2-5; no definite D call. Trimming took 0 bases from V and 3 from J, leaving 15 bases between them. The germline V gene has CDR1 SGHRS and CDR2 YFSETQ. The CDR3 runs 16 residues. The CDR3 coding sequence is TGCGCCAGCAGCTTGGGGGCAGGACCCCCTAAAGAGACCCAGTACTTC. Translation: CASSLGAGPPKETQYF.

This rearrangement joins TRBV14 to TRBJ1-1; no reliable D call. The CDR3 sequence is 15 residues long. V was clipped by 0 bases and J by 0 bases, with 8 bases between them. Germline V gene sequence: CDR1 SGHDN, CDR2 FVKESK. The CDR3 DNA follows: TGTGCCAGCAGCCAAGACGGCTTAGTGAACACTGAAGCTTTCTTT. Its translation is CASSQDGLVNTEAFF.

The gene calls are TRBV5-1 and TRBJ2-7; TRBD2 agrees at 11 bases. The junction had 6 bases not matched to a gene; V was cut back by 1 base and J by 6 bases. Germline lookup yields CDR1 SGHRS and CDR2 YFSETQ. The CDR3 covers 15 residues. Written as DNA, the CDR3 is TGCGCCAGCAGCTTGTCAGTCCTAGCGGGGGGCGAGCAGTACTTC. The encoded protein is CASSLSVLAGGEQYF.

This chain links TRBV10-3 with TRBJ2-5, with D possibly matching TRBD2 (6 bases). CDR1 is ENHRY, CDR2 SYGVKD, per germline. Trimming left V 2 bases short and J 2 bases short, with 12 bases between. This CDR3 has 15 residues. The CDR3 here is CAISERLAAQETQYF. The CDR3 region has the DNA TGTGCCATCAGTGAGAGGTTAGCGGCTCAAGAGACCCAGTACTTC.

The chain uses TRBV9 and TRBJ2-3, with D perhaps TRBD2 (6 bases). CDR3 length: 14 residues. The ends were cut back, 1 base at V and 2 bases at J, with 8 bases in the middle. The germline V gene has CDR1 SGDLS and CDR2 YYNGEE. The CDR3 DNA sequence: TGTGCCAGCAGCGTAACGGGAGCCACAGATACGCAGTATTTT. Its protein product is CASSVTGATDTQYF.

The chain employs TRBV10-1 and TRBJ1-4, with 9 bases matching TRBD1. CDR1 WNHNN and CDR2 SYGVQD come from the germline V gene (reference sequence). The CDR3 loop spans 20 amino acids. The ends lost 8 bases at V and 2 bases at J; junction bases unmatched: 21. CDR3 nucleotides: TGCGCCAGCCTAAACTTAAAAACTAGGGACAGGGTTGCGACTAATGAAAAACTGTTTTTT. Its protein product is CASLNLKTRDRVATNEKLFF.

This clone was observed a handful of times. V and J are TRBV19 and TRBJ2-7, with D perhaps matching TRBD1 or TRBD2 (5 bases each). The CDR3 sequence is 14 residues long. With 6 bases removed from V and 3 bases from J, the gap between germline ends came to 15 bases. Germline V gives CDR1 LNHDA, CDR2 SQIVND (reference sequence). CDR3 nucleotides: TGTGCCAGTAGATCCGGGACGGCCGGCTACGAGCAGTACTTC. This translates into CASRSGTAGYEQYF.

The V gene is TRBV27, the J gene TRBJ1-2, with TRBD1 matching 7 bases. CDR1 MNHEY and CDR2 SMNVEV come from the germline V gene (reference sequence). V was clipped by 4 bases and J by 1 base; unmatched bases: 9. The CDR3 extends over 16 amino acids. As DNA, the CDR3 is TGTGCCAGCAGTTCAGGAGGGGGCTATCTTAACTATGGCTACACCTTC. Translating it yields CASSSGGGYLNYGYTF.

The chain uses TRBV4-1 and TRBJ2-3, with TRBD2 matching over 7 bases. With 6 bases clipped from V and 2 bases from J, the junction kept 14 bases outside the gene matches. Per germline, CDR1 MGHRA and CDR2 YSYEKL. The CDR3 has 17 amino acids. The CDR3 region has the DNA TGCGCCAGCAGTCGGTTTTTTGGCGGGAGATTCACAGATACGCAGTATTTT. This codes for CASSRFFGGRFTDTQYF.

This clone was counted once. The chain joins TRBV7-2 to TRBJ2-3; TRBD2 might be the D (6 bases). Germline-derived CDR1 and CDR2 are SGHTA and FQGNSA. Trimming pared 1 base from V and 0 bases from J, leaving 14 bases between. The CDR3 totals 17 residues. The CDR3 sequence: CASSLEVLAPSTDTQYF. CDR3 bases: TGTGCCAGCAGCTTAGAGGTCCTAGCGCCTAGCACAGATACGCAGTATTTT.

This clone was recorded once. The gene calls are TRBV5-4 and TRBJ2-5; TRBD1 aligns across 7 bases. The V gene's germline CDR1 is SGHNT and CDR2 YYREEE (reference sequence). The junction had 9 bases not matched to a gene; V was cut back by 0 bases and J by 4 bases. The CDR3 spans 16 residues. CDR3 coding DNA: TGTGCCAGCAGCTTGGGTACGACAGGGTCTGCAGAGACCCAGTACTTC. Translation gives CASSLGTTGSAETQYF.

The chain employs TRBV6-8 and TRBJ2-7; TRBD1 or TRBD2 may be the D gene (5 bases each). V shed 7 bases and J shed 0 bases, with 13 bases lying between them. In germline, CDR1 is MNHGY, CDR2 SAAAGT. The CDR3 totals 14 residues. CDR3 loop: CASIKPGSSYEQYF. CDR3 in DNA: TGTGCCAGCATTAAGCCAGGGAGCTCCTACGAGCAGTACTTC.

The chain couples TRBV9 to TRBJ2-1, with a possible D match to TRBD1 (5 bases). Germline V gene lookup returns CDR1 SGDLS and CDR2 YYNGEE. Trimming took off 0 bases at V and 4 bases at J, with 11 bases between the two ends. The CDR3 is 15 amino acids. In nucleotides, the CDR3 is TGTGCCAGCAGCGTAGGCCAGGGTTGGTACAATGAGCAGTTCTTC. Amino acid sequence: CASSVGQGWYNEQFF.

The chain has TRBV19 and TRBJ2-3, with a possible D match to TRBD1 (5 bases). Per germline, CDR1 LNHDA and CDR2 SQIVND (reference sequence). The CDR3 has 16 residues. Trimming took 7 bases from V and 4 from J, leaving 21 bases between them. CDR3 protein: CASKTGWGLQADTQYF. CDR3 nucleotide sequence: TGTGCCAGTAAAACTGGGTGGGGTCTACAGGCAGATACGCAGTATTTT.

The CDR3 reads CAHGAGGLGYTF. CDR3 bases: TGTGCCCACGGCGCAGGGGGACTAGGCTACACCTTC. The chain links TRBV10-3 to TRBJ1-2; 7 bases match TRBD1. Germline V lookup: CDR1 ENHRY, CDR2 SYGVKD. V shed 11 bases and J 8 bases; nucleotides not matched to a gene: 11. The CDR3 is 12 amino acids.

This clone was observed a handful of times. The chain combines TRBV29-1 with TRBJ1-2, with D unresolved. This CDR3 has 12 residues. V lost 2 bases to trimming and J lost 2 bases, with 6 bases between them. The germline CDR1 and CDR2 sequences are SQVTM and ANQGSEA. The CDR3: CSVEPENYGYTF. The CDR3 nucleotides read TGCAGCGTTGAACCCGAGAACTATGGCTACACCTTC.

The chain uses TRBV18 and TRBJ2-3; D gene uncertain. Germline CDR1 and CDR2: KGHSH and LQKENI. The V gene lost 5 bases and the J gene lost 4 bases, with 19 bases spanning the gap. The CDR3 contains 16 residues. This CDR3 reads CASSISAVPSADTQYF. The CDR3 nucleotides read TGTGCCAGCTCAATTAGTGCGGTCCCGAGTGCAGATACGCAGTATTTT.

The chain joins TRBV27 to TRBJ1-6; weak D call: TRBD1 (6 bases). This CDR3 has 18 amino acids. Trimming cost V 6 bases and J 2 bases, with 20 bases left between them. CDR1 is MNHEY and CDR2 is SMNVEV in the germline V gene (reference sequence). The CDR3 bases are TGTGCCAGCAGAGCAGGGGAAGTCAGAGGCGCCTATAATTCACCCCTCCACTTT. This codes for CASRAGEVRGAYNSPLHF.

J is TRBJ1-4 and V is TRBV29-1; no definite D call. The CDR3 runs to 16 residues. Germline CDR1 reads SQVTM; CDR2 reads ANQGSEA. V was pared by 7 bases and J by 0 bases, with 18 bases between. The CDR3 DNA sequence: TGCAGCGCTATAGACAACCTCCTAACAACTAATGAAAAACTGTTTTTT. Amino acids: CSAIDNLLTTNEKLFF.

This chain uses TRBV7-6 with TRBJ2-1; 11 bases match TRBD2. The J segment lost 7 bases and the V segment lost 2 bases, leaving 4 bases of the junction unmatched. Germline V gene sequence: CDR1 SGHVS, CDR2 FNYEAQ. CDR3 size: 15 residues. The CDR3 sequence: CASSLLAGGLNEQFF. CDR3 nucleotide sequence: TGTGCCAGCAGCTTACTAGCGGGAGGCTTGAATGAGCAGTTCTTC. Variable domain in full (rest from reference TRBV7-6 and TRBJ2-1): GAGVSQSPRYKVTKRGQDVALRCDPISGHVSLYWYRQALGQGPEFLTYFNYEAQQDKSGLPNDRFSAERPEGSISTLTIQRTEQRDSAMYRCASSLLAGGLNEQFFGPGTRLTVL.

The rearrangement links TRBV10-3 to TRBJ1-1; D is uncertain. V was clipped by 11 bases and J by 0 bases, with 16 bases between them. This CDR3 is built from 14 residues. Germline V gene lookup returns CDR1 ENHRY and CDR2 SYGVKD. The chain's CDR3 is CAATAREMNTEAFF. DNA for the CDR3: TGTGCCGCGACGGCCCGGGAAATGAACACTGAAGCTTTCTTT.

The V gene is TRBV2, the J gene TRBJ1-5; D gene unclear. Looked up from germline, CDR1 is SNHLY and CDR2 is FYNNEI. This CDR3 is built from 15 residues. Trimming pared 6 bases from V and 7 bases from J, leaving 19 bases between. The CDR3 nucleotides read TGTGCCAGCAGGTTCATTGCGGGCGGTGAACAGCCCCAGCATTTT. Its protein product is CASRFIAGGEQPQHF.

This rearrangement joins TRBV6-1 to TRBJ1-2, with D possibly matching TRBD1 (5 bases). The CDR3 is made up of 13 amino acids. Germline CDR1 is MNHNS and CDR2 is SASEGT. Trimming shortened V by 2 bases and J by 4 bases, and 8 bases separated the two germline ends. This CDR3 is CASSESRAYGYTF. CDR3 bases: TGTGCCAGCAGTGAAAGCAGGGCCTATGGCTACACCTTC.

This sequence joins TRBV27 and TRBJ2-1, with TRBD1 as a possible D gene (6 bases). V shed 2 bases and J shed 6 bases, with 17 bases lying between them. This CDR3 has 16 residues. Looked up from germline, CDR1 is MNHEY and CDR2 is SMNVEV (reference sequence). DNA of the CDR3: TGTGCCAGCAGTTTAGAACAGGGAATTCGAGGCAATGAGCAGTTCTTC. Its protein is CASSLEQGIRGNEQFF.

This sequence joins TRBV28 and TRBJ1-4, with 10 bases that match TRBD1. Per germline, CDR1 MDHEN and CDR2 SYDVKM. The CDR3 has 15 amino acids. V gave up 5 bases and J gave up 8 bases; unmatched junction bases: 8. The CDR3 nucleotides are TGTGCCAGCAGTGGTCGACCGGGACAGGGGGAAAAACTGTTTTTT. This translates into CASSGRPGQGEKLFF.

This chain uses TRBV6-5 with TRBJ2-2; TRBD1 matches 9 bases. The junction had 6 bases not matched to a gene; V was cut back by 6 bases and J by 4 bases. CDR1 is MNHEY, CDR2 SVGAGI, per germline. The CDR3 is 15 amino acids. The CDR3 nucleotides read TGTGCCAGCAGAGAGACAGGGGGGATCACCGGGGAGCTGTTTTTT. Its protein product is CASRETGGITGELFF.

The chain joins TRBV28 to TRBJ1-6, with D possibly being TRBD1 (6 bases). The length of the CDR3 is 13 residues. Germline CDR1 MDHEN, CDR2 SYDVKM. V gave up 8 bases and J gave up 6 bases, with 11 bases separating them. In DNA form, the CDR3 reads TGTGCCAGCGCGGGGGGCTTTAATTCACCCCTCCACTTT. Translation gives CASAGGFNSPLHF.